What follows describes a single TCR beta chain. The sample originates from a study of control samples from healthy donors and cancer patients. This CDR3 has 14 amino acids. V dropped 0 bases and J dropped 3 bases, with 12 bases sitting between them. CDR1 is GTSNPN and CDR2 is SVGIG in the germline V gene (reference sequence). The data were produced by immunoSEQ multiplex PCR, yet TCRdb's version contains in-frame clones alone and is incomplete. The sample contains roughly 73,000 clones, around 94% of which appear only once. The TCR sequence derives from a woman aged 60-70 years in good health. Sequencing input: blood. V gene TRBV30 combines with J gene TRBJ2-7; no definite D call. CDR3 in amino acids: CAWSVESSYYEQYF. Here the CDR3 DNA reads TGTGCCTGGAGTGTAGAATCGAGTTACTACGAGCAGTACTTC.